This T cell receptor (beta chain) was found in a study of blood T cell repertoires in COVID-19. Whole-study context: COVID-19 samples collected from the United States, Italy and Spain covered acute and convalescent phases. T cells, B-cell-depleted T cells, or PBMCs provided the cDNA or gDNA that served as material.

V lost 5 bases to trimming and J lost 1 base; unmatched junction nucleotides: 4. This CDR3 contains 15 residues. The germline V gene has CDR1 KGHSH and CDR2 LQKENI. Authors' methods: The assay estimated nucleated cells by amplifying reference gene primers. The data were produced by immunoSEQ multiplex PCR, yet TCRdb's version contains in-frame clones alone and is incomplete. Clone size and V and J calls were adopted from that table, with D and trimming inferred from the DNA. The table records just over 250,000 clones, approximately 86% of them present only once. The chain uses TRBV18 and TRBJ2-2, with 7 bases aligning to TRBD1. This sequence was found in a man aged 35-49 years who had recovered from COVID-19. Sample: peripheral blood. The DNA of the CDR3 is TGTGCCAGCTCAACCGGGACAGAGAACACCGGGGAGCTGTTTTTT. Its translation: CASSTGTENTGELFF.